Listed below are T cell receptor beta chains from one sample, sequenced in a study of cytomegalovirus exposure and HLA in healthy donors. The repertoire was sequenced with immunoSEQ multiplex PCR; TCRdb's copy has only in-frame clones and lacks some. Counted here are fewer than 150,000 clones, just over 85% occurring once; the ten biggest clones make up roughly 7.7%. Sequenced: PBMCs. These receptors originate from a woman aged 18-29 years in good health and CMV-seropositive. Each CDR3 is given with its conserved first and last residue. A D gene is named only where the DNA matches it firmly. Only some rows state a clone size, as once, few, many or a class for expanded clones.

CDR3 length	V gene	clone size	D gene	J gene	CDR3 DNA	CDR3 protein
15	TRBV5-1	-	TRBD2	TRBJ2-3	TGCGCCAGCAGCCAATGGACTAGCGGGGGGGACCCGCAGTATTTT	CASSQWTSGGDPQYF
14	TRBV5-5	-	-	TRBJ1-2	TGTGCCAGCAGCTTGGCTGCCAGGAACTATGGCTACACCTTC	CASSLAARNYGYTF
14	TRBV2	-	-	TRBJ1-1	TGTGCCAGCAGTGAACCGGGGGGGAACACTGAAGCTTTCTTT	CASSEPGGNTEAFF
15	TRBV4-2	few	TRBD2	TRBJ2-1	TGTGCCAGCGTTAGCGGGAGTGGGGGATTCAATGAGCAGTTCTTC	CASVSGSGGFNEQFF
12	TRBV2	-	TRBD2	TRBJ2-1	TGTGCCAGCAGGGGACTAGCGAATGAGCAGTTCTTC	CASRGLANEQFF
13	TRBV18	-	-	TRBJ2-1	TGTGCCAGCTCACCACGTTTAAACAATGAGCAGTTCTTC	CASSPRLNNEQFF
15	TRBV7-2	-	-	TRBJ1-2	TGTGCCAGCAGCTCCTACGGGGGACTATCCTATGGCTACACCTTC	CASSSYGGLSYGYTF
13	TRBV30	once	TRBD1	TRBJ1-1	TGTGCCTGGAGGACAGGGTCGGGCACTGAAGCTTTCTTT	CAWRTGSGTEAFF
15	TRBV4-2	once	-	TRBJ1-4	TGTGCCAGCAGCCGAGGGAAGGGCTCTGGGGAAAAACTGTTTTTT	CASSRGKGSGEKLFF
14	TRBV2	-	-	TRBJ1-1	TGTGCCAGCAGTTTTTTTGAGGGAAACACTGAAGCTTTCTTT	CASSFFEGNTEAFF
15	TRBV7-3	-	TRBD2	TRBJ2-7	TGTGCCAGCAGCCCTCAGCGGGGGGGCCTTAGCGAGCAGTACTTC	CASSPQRGGLSEQYF
19	TRBV9	-	TRBD1	TRBJ1-4	TGTGCCAGCAGCGTGGCGCCTAGGGACAGGGATTTGTCTAATGAAAAACTGTTTTTT	CASSVAPRDRDLSNEKLFF
12	TRBV7-3	-	-	TRBJ2-1	TGTGCCAGCAGCTTAACCGGCAATGAGCAGTTCTTC	CASSLTGNEQFF
12	TRBV7-9	-	-	TRBJ1-5	TGTGCCAGCGGCAGAAGCAATCAGCCCCAGCATTTT	CASGRSNQPQHF
16	TRBV11-3	-	TRBD1	TRBJ2-7	TGTGCCAGCAGCTCCCCGACCGGGACAGAGCTTTACGAGCAGTACTTC	CASSSPTGTELYEQYF
15	TRBV7-9	-	TRBD1	TRBJ1-4	TGTGCCAGCAGCTTAGGTAGACAGGGAGGTGAAAAACTGTTTTTT	CASSLGRQGGEKLFF
17	TRBV29-1	-	TRBD2	TRBJ2-1	TGCAGCGTAGGGGTGGCGAAGGGGACTAGCGGGATCAATGAGCAGTTCTTC	CSVGVAKGTSGINEQFF
16	TRBV7-9	-	-	TRBJ1-1	TGTGCCAGCAGCTTAGCGAGAGGACACCCAAACACTGAAGCTTTCTTT	CASSLARGHPNTEAFF
11	TRBV2	-	-	TRBJ2-1	TGTGCCAGCAGGGGAGTGGATGAGCAGTTCTTC	CASRGVDEQFF
13	TRBV6-1	-	-	TRBJ1-5	TGTGCCAGCAGTGCAACCGGGGATCAGCCCCAGCATTTT	CASSATGDQPQHF
15	TRBV7-2	-	-	TRBJ1-6	TGTGCCAGCAGCAAACAGGGAGTCCGTAATTCACCCCTCCACTTT	CASSKQGVRNSPLHF
16	TRBV7-6	once	-	TRBJ2-1	TGTGCCAGCAGCCCCCGGACAGCCCCTGCCTACAATGAGCAGTTCTTC	CASSPRTAPAYNEQFF
18	TRBV5-4	-	TRBD2	TRBJ2-5	TGTGCCAGCAGCCCCCCGCCGGGACTAGCGGGAGGGCCGCAGACCCAGTACTTC	CASSPPPGLAGGPQTQYF
15	TRBV28	-	TRBD1	TRBJ1-2	TGTGCCAGCAGTCCCACCGCGGACAGGGGGTCTGGCTACACCTTC	CASSPTADRGSGYTF
15	TRBV15	few	-	TRBJ2-7	TGTGCCACCAGCAGAGATCTGGCAGGGGGGACCGAGCAGTACTTC	CATSRDLAGGTEQYF
14	TRBV6-5	few	-	TRBJ2-1	TGTGCCAGCAGGGACATATACTCCTACAATGAGCAGTTCTTC	CASRDIYSYNEQFF
13	TRBV7-9	once	-	TRBJ2-7	TGTGCCAGCAGCTTAGAAGCTTACTACGAGCAGTACTTC	CASSLEAYYEQYF
15	TRBV9	-	-	TRBJ1-6	TGTGCCAGCAGTCGAGAGGGGATCGGTGGGGGGCCCCTCCACTTT	CASSREGIGGGPLHF
15	TRBV4-2	-	-	TRBJ1-6	TGTGCCAGCAGCCAAGAGGCAGGGAATAATTCACCCCTCCACTTT	CASSQEAGNNSPLHF
15	TRBV7-9	once	-	TRBJ2-1	TGTGCCAGCAGCCTCCCAGGGGACCCCTACAATGAGCAGTTCTTC	CASSLPGDPYNEQFF
15	TRBV5-1	-	-	TRBJ1-1	TGCGCCAGCAGTCGGCAGGGGACGGATGACACTGAAGCTTTCTTT	CASSRQGTDDTEAFF
15	TRBV2	-	TRBD1	TRBJ2-4	TGTGCCAGCAACTACAGGGGGCTGGCCAAAAACATTCAGTACTTC	CASNYRGLAKNIQYF
14	TRBV28	-	TRBD1	TRBJ1-1	TGTGCCAGCAGTTGGACAGGGCCGAACACTGAAGCTTTCTTT	CASSWTGPNTEAFF
17	TRBV10-3	-	TRBD2	TRBJ2-2	TGTGCCATCCGACTAGGACTAGCGGGGGGGAACACCGGGGAGCTGTTTTTT	CAIRLGLAGGNTGELFF
14	TRBV5-1	-	-	TRBJ2-3	TGCGCCAGCAGCTTTCCCTCGCGGACAGATACGCAGTATTTT	CASSFPSRTDTQYF
14	TRBV5-4	-	-	TRBJ2-5	TGTGCCAGCAGCTCGAGGGCGGTTGGGGAGACCCAGTACTTC	CASSSRAVGETQYF
17	TRBV2	-	TRBD1	TRBJ1-6	TGTGCCAGCAGTGTACAGGGGAAGAGCTCCTATAATTCACCCCTCCACTTT	CASSVQGKSSYNSPLHF
16	TRBV9	-	TRBD2	TRBJ2-7	TGTGCCAGCAGCGCAACTAGCGGGAGGGTTGGTGGGGAGCAGTACTTC	CASSATSGRVGGEQYF
13	TRBV30	-	-	TRBJ1-3	TGTGCCTGGAGCCAGGGCTCTGGAAACACCATATATTTT	CAWSQGSGNTIYF
14	TRBV6-5	once	-	TRBJ1-2	TGTGCCAGCACCCCGGCGGCGTTTTCCTATGGCTACACCTTC	CASTPAAFSYGYTF
15	TRBV30	-	-	TRBJ1-6	TGTGCCTGGAGTCCTAAAACAGGGTCGAATTCACCCCTCCACTTT	CAWSPKTGSNSPLHF
14	TRBV14	-	-	TRBJ2-3	TGTGCCAGCAGCCAACGACATCCCCCAGATACGCAGTATTTT	CASSQRHPPDTQYF
13	TRBV28	-	-	TRBJ1-5	TGTGCCAGCACCATCTCCGGGGTTCAGCCCCAGCATTTT	CASTISGVQPQHF
15	TRBV5-1	-	-	TRBJ2-1	TGCGCCAGCAGCTTTACTGAGAGCTCCTACAATGAGCAGTTCTTC	CASSFTESSYNEQFF
15	TRBV10-3	-	TRBD1	TRBJ1-2	TGTGCCATCAGTGAGGAACAGGGGGCGCACTATGGCTACACCTTC	CAISEEQGAHYGYTF